This T cell receptor (beta chain) was identified in a study of molecular identifiers for immune sequencing clone quantification. Study-level points and caveats: Among effectors, clones above 20 RNA copies held over 97% of molecules; among naive cells, under 1%.

V lost 1 base to trimming and J lost 6 bases; unmatched junction nucleotides: 7. The CDR3 runs to 16 residues. Germline V gene data show CDR1 as SGDLS and CDR2 as YYNGEE. Naive CD8 T cell sorting was performed on the CD8+CD4-CCR7+CD45RA+ phenotype. This clonotype was detected only a few times. The target antigen is unknown. TCRdb re-called the PCR reads through MiXCR, storing one row per CDR3 protein. This sample carries about 320,000 distinct CDR3 sequences, roughly 23% of them seen once, and the ten largest clones take roughly 0.7%. Sample: naive CD8+ T cells from blood, with Jurkat cell RNA spiked in. Regarding subset: FACS-sorted CD8+CD4-CCR7+CD45RA+ naive T cells. This TCR was sampled from a human donor in good health. Some libraries in this study had Jurkat cell RNA spiked in. The gene calls are TRBV9 and TRBJ2-3, with 11 bases fitting TRBD2. The CDR3 is CASSVLAGGPQDTQYF. The CDR3 DNA reads TGTGCCAGCAGCGTATTAGCGGGGGGGCCTCAGGATACGCAGTATTTT.